Listed here are 10 T cell receptor beta chains from one sample, sequenced in a study of T cells in Graves' hyperthyroidism and ophthalmopathy (dated by TCRdb to between 2017 and 2020). The library came from multiplex PCR. TCRdb records Illumina HiSeq 2000 as the sequencer. The TCR beta CDR3 regions were amplified from RNA transcripts. The TCR CDR3 was subjected to a first round of RT-PCR using the HTBI primer set and the Qiagen OneStep RT-PCR kit. TCRdb reworked the public reads: Q25 trimming with fastp, MiXCR clone assembly, productive beta chains retained. Each entry is one CDR3 protein sequence, shown with its most common DNA and genes. The sample includes roughly 510,000 distinct CDR3 sequences, with less than 25% observed a single time. The ten largest clones capture less than 30% of the sample. Input material: blood. The receptors stem from a young man with Graves' hyperthyroidism.

This clonotype was seen repeatedly, ten times or more. One end of the junction is discordant with germline, which a read error may explain. The chain employs TRBV6-2 or TRBV6-3 and TRBJ1-1; D uncertain. The CDR3 totals 12 residues. CDR1 and CDR2 from the germline V gene are MNHEY and SVGEGT. CDR3 in DNA: TGTGCCAGCAGTTACGGGAACCCTGAAGCTTTCTTT. Protein product: CASSYGNPEAFF.

The J gene is TRBJ2-7, the V gene TRBV12-3 or TRBV12-4; D remains unclear. CDR3 size: 13 residues. V was cut by 5 bases and J by 3 bases, with 11 bases left in between. The CDR3 nucleotides are TGTGCCAGCAGTCTTCAGACCAACTACGAGCAGTACTTC. Encoded protein: CASSLQTNYEQYF.

This clonotype was detected ten times or more. The V gene is TRBV28, the J gene TRBJ2-7; D tentatively reads TRBD1 or TRBD2 (5 bases each). From germline, CDR1 is MDHEN and CDR2 SYDVKM. V was trimmed by 4 bases and J by 6 bases, leaving 22 bases between them. The CDR3 is made up of 16 amino acids. The CDR3 loop reads CASSYFPSGASSEQYF. In DNA form, the CDR3 reads TGTGCCAGCAGTTATTTTCCGTCCGGGGCCTCGTCCGAGCAGTACTTC.

This clonotype was found many times. The V gene is TRBV24-1, the J gene TRBJ1-5; no clear D gene. The CDR3 spans 13 residues. The germline V and J ends were trimmed by 4 bases and 11 bases, with 14 bases remaining between them. CDR1 KGHDR and CDR2 SFDVKD come from the germline V gene. CDR3 amino acids: CATSDPVVGAQHF. CDR3 DNA: TGTGCCACCAGTGACCCTGTAGTGGGAGCCCAGCATTTT.

The V gene is TRBV7-9, the J gene TRBJ1-2; 7 bases agree with TRBD1. CDR3 length: 14 residues. V lost 6 bases, J lost 8 bases, and 12 bases stayed unmatched. Germline V lookup: CDR1 SEHNR, CDR2 FQNEAQ (reference sequence). The CDR3 DNA is TGTGCCAGCAGGGGCACAGGGGTTGAAAAGGGCTACACCTTC. Translation: CASRGTGVEKGYTF.

This clonotype was recorded at least ten times. With a much larger clone just one base away, this may be a read error. The chain uses TRBV9 and TRBJ1-2; 7 bases map to TRBD1. The germline V gene encodes CDR1 SGDLS and CDR2 YYNGEE. V was pared by 6 bases and J by 2 bases, with 4 bases of the junction left unmatched. The CDR3 covers 13 residues. The CDR3: CASTRQGNYGYTF. CDR3 DNA: TGTGCCAGCACCCGACAGGGCAACTATGGCTACACCTTC.

This clonotype was recorded many times. The V gene is TRBV6-1, the J gene TRBJ2-4; D may correspond to TRBD1 or TRBD2 (5 bases each). Germline assignment: CDR1 MNHNS and CDR2 SASEGT. The CDR3 extends over 13 amino acids. V was trimmed by 6 bases and J by 6 bases, leaving 12 bases between them. This CDR3 is CASRPPGRNIQYF. CDR3 coding DNA: TGTGCCAGCAGACCTCCAGGGAGAAACATTCAGTACTTC.

Turning to this clonotype: One end of the junction varies from germline; a read error may be responsible. This CDR3 reads CASSMRENTDAFF. DNA of the CDR3: TGTGCCAGTAGTATGAGAGAGAACACTGATGCTTTCTTT. The chain has TRBV19 and TRBJ1-1; D is uncertain. CDR1 and CDR2 from the germline V gene are LNHDA and SQIVND (reference sequence). This CDR3 region has 13 residues.

This clonotype was found a few times. At one end, the junction sequence differs from germline, possibly due to a read error. The CDR3 here is CASSEALGTIKYF. CDR3 DNA sequence: TGTGCCAGCAGTGAAGCGCTCGGAACCATTAAGTACTTC. J is TRBJ2-4 and V is TRBV6-1, with D hard to call. This CDR3 has 13 amino acids. Germline CDR1 and CDR2: MNHNS and SASEGT.

In this sample, this clonotype turned up many times. The V gene is TRBV30, the J gene TRBJ1-1; D possibly corresponds to TRBD1 (6 bases). The ends were cut back, 4 bases at V and 3 bases at J, with 15 bases in the middle. CDR1 is GTSNPN, CDR2 SVGIG, per germline (reference sequence). The CDR3 is made up of 14 amino acids. This CDR3 is CAWIKGGPDTEAFF. The CDR3 coding sequence is TGTGCCTGGATCAAAGGGGGGCCTGACACTGAAGCTTTCTTT.